These T cell receptor beta chains were read from a single sample in a study of immune cell composition in non-small cell lung cancer. TCRdb keeps only in-frame clones here, not all; method: immunoSEQ multiplex PCR. The table shows 10,000 or so clones, with approximately 76% occurring only once. Specimen: lung tumor tissue. The receptors were gathered from a human donor with non-small cell lung cancer. Both conserved end residues are part of each CDR3. A D gene is named only where the DNA matches it firmly. Size values are once, few and many counts, or a class for expanded clones, and some rows have none.

J,size,V,D,CDR3,DNA
TRBJ1-1,-,TRBV5-4,-,CASSYGRTEAFF,TGTGCCAGCAGCTACGGGAGAACTGAAGCTTTCTTT
TRBJ1-2,once,TRBV6-1,TRBD1,CAGTFGQGGYGYTF,TGTGCCGGTACGTTTGGACAGGGAGGCTATGGCTACACCTTC
TRBJ1-1,once,TRBV29-1,-,CSVDPTRGTNTEAFF,TGCAGCGTTGACCCGACGAGGGGGACGAACACTGAAGCTTTCTTT
TRBJ1-2,-,TRBV6-6,-,CASSYGPRGDGYTF,TGTGCCAGCAGTTATGGGCCTAGGGGGGACGGCTACACCTTC
TRBJ2-1,-,TRBV23-1,-,CASSLIGTDEQFF,TGCGCCAGCAGTTTAATAGGGACGGACGAGCAGTTCTTC
TRBJ1-6,-,TRBV7-2,-,CASRLYWSYNSPLHF,TGTGCCAGCAGGCTTTACTGGTCCTATAATTCACCCCTCCACTTT
TRBJ2-4,-,TRBV5-3,-,CARSFRIAKNIQYF,TGTGCCAGAAGCTTCCGTATAGCCAAAAACATTCAGTACTTC
TRBJ2-2,-,TRBV19,-,CASRPRSGYTGELFF,TGTGCCAGTAGGCCTCGTTCAGGGTATACCGGGGAGCTGTTTTTT
TRBJ1-4,once,TRBV30,-,CAWSVTGPTGLFF,TGTGCCTGGAGTGTAACAGGGCCAACTGGACTGTTTTTT
TRBJ2-1,-,TRBV9,TRBD2,CASSVEAGGPWVSGEQFF,TGTGCCAGCAGCGTAGAAGCGGGAGGGCCCTGGGTCAGCGGTGAGCAGTTCTTC
TRBJ2-1,-,TRBV7-3,-,CASSLIPLNEQFF,TGTGCCAGCAGCTTAATCCCCCTCAATGAGCAGTTCTTC
TRBJ1-1,-,TRBV4-3,-,CASSRSGLTGRTEAFF,TGCGCCAGCAGCCGGAGCGGGCTGACAGGTAGGACTGAAGCTTTCTTT
TRBJ2-2,-,TRBV18,TRBD1,CASSPTGQGGTGELFF,TGTGCCAGCTCACCTACAGGACAGGGGGGCACCGGGGAGCTGTTTTTT
TRBJ1-2,-,TRBV28,-,CASSLWQGKRGYTF,TGTGCCAGCAGTTTATGGCAGGGGAAGCGTGGCTACACCTTC
TRBJ1-1,few,TRBV27,-,CASSEAGPTMERSRFF,TGTGCCAGCAGTGAAGCGGGCCCCACGATGGAGAGAAGCAGGTTCTTT
TRBJ1-2,-,TRBV5-6,-,CASSQGYGYTF,TGTGCCAGCAGCCAGGGGTATGGCTACACCTTC
TRBJ2-7,-,TRBV7-9,-,CASSLAPERYYEGQYF,TGTGCCAGCAGCTTAGCCCCGGAGAGATACTACGAAGGGCAGTACTTC
TRBJ2-3,-,TRBV10-2,TRBD2,CAARSGGLMQYF,TGCGCCGCAAGGAGCGGGGGGTTGATGCAGTATTTT
TRBJ1-1,-,TRBV30,-,CAWSQWGGDTEAFF,TGTGCCTGGAGTCAATGGGGCGGGGACACTGAAGCTTTCTTT
TRBJ2-7,-,TRBV5-4,-,CASSLGQGDRNYEQYF,TGTGCCAGCAGCTTGGGGCAGGGAGACCGAAACTACGAGCAGTACTTC
TRBJ2-3,-,TRBV6-5,TRBD2,CASSLSGGGGNTQYF,TGTGCCAGCAGCCTCTCCGGGGGGGGCGGCAATACGCAGTATTTT
TRBJ2-5,-,TRBV7-2,-,CASRESRGRGTQYF,TGTGCCAGCAGAGAAAGCAGGGGCCGAGGGACCCAGTACTTC
TRBJ1-1,-,TRBV19,TRBD1,CASSMGQEGDTEAFF,TGTGCCAGTAGTATGGGACAGGAGGGGGACACTGAAGCTTTCTTT
TRBJ1-4,-,TRBV19,TRBD1,CASSSSTGTGDATNEKLFF,TGTGCCAGTAGTTCTTCAACCGGGACAGGAGACGCAACTAATGAAAAACTGTTTTTT
TRBJ1-1,-,TRBV27,TRBD1,CASNAGGPNTEAFF,TGTGCCAGCAACGCAGGGGGGCCGAACACTGAAGCTTTCTTT
TRBJ2-7,-,TRBV29-1,TRBD1,CSVATRTGEYF,TGCAGCGTGGCCACACGGACAGGGGAGTACTTC
TRBJ2-7,-,TRBV5-4,-,CASSFQEHEQYF,TGTGCCAGCAGCTTCCAGGAGCACGAGCAGTACTTC
TRBJ2-1,few,TRBV7-3,-,CASSLGTGMTDEQFF,TGTGCCAGCAGCTTGGGCACAGGGATGACGGATGAGCAGTTCTTC
TRBJ2-4,once,TRBV9,TRBD1,CASGPTGGPDIQYF,TGTGCCAGCGGACCGACAGGGGGCCCGGACATTCAGTACTTC
TRBJ2-1,once,TRBV5-5,TRBD2,CASSLALAVFRDEQFF,TGTGCCAGCAGCTTGGCACTAGCGGTCTTCAGGGATGAGCAGTTCTTC
TRBJ1-1,-,TRBV5-1,-,CASSPLTTGLYFRTEAFF,TGCGCCAGCAGCCCCTTGACCACAGGGTTATATTTCCGCACTGAAGCTTTCTTT
TRBJ1-1,-,TRBV5-4,-,CASMFGQGSLSMNTEAFF,TGTGCCAGCATGTTCGGGCAGGGAAGCTTGTCCATGAACACTGAAGCTTTCTTT
TRBJ2-1,-,TRBV5-1,TRBD1,CASSLAGQGEGEQFF,TGCGCCAGCAGCTTGGCCGGACAGGGGGAAGGTGAGCAGTTCTTC
TRBJ2-1,-,TRBV30,TRBD1,CAWNFTSSYRDRVIVAQPRPQFF,TGTGCCTGGAACTTCACTTCATCTTACCGGGACAGGGTAATAGTAGCGCAACCCCGGCCCCAGTTCTTC
TRBJ2-3,-,TRBV6-6,TRBD1,CASSGQGADTQYF,TGTGCCAGCAGTGGGCAGGGGGCAGATACGCAGTATTTT
TRBJ2-3,-,TRBV27,TRBD2,CASSSARFSGGASDTQYF,TGTGCCAGCAGTTCGGCTCGATTTAGCGGGGGGGCATCAGATACGCAGTATTTT
TRBJ1-1,-,TRBV28,TRBD1,CASSYSDRSAFF,TGTGCCAGCAGTTATTCGGACAGGTCAGCTTTCTTT
TRBJ2-1,-,TRBV9,TRBD2,CASSVSGISYNEQFF,TGTGCCAGCAGCGTAAGCGGGATCTCCTACAATGAGCAGTTCTTC
TRBJ2-3,once,TRBV6-5,-,CASRRQSHADTQYF,TGTGCCAGCAGGCGACAGTCACACGCAGATACGCAGTATTTT
TRBJ1-5,-,TRBV2,-,CASSKEGTARGNQPQHF,TGTGCCAGCAGTAAAGAGGGGACGGCGAGGGGCAATCAGCCCCAGCATTTT
TRBJ2-5,-,TRBV5-1,TRBD1,CASSLDGTGGVRDQQETQYF,TGCGCCAGCAGCTTGGATGGGACAGGGGGCGTTAGGGACCAACAAGAGACCCAGTACTTC